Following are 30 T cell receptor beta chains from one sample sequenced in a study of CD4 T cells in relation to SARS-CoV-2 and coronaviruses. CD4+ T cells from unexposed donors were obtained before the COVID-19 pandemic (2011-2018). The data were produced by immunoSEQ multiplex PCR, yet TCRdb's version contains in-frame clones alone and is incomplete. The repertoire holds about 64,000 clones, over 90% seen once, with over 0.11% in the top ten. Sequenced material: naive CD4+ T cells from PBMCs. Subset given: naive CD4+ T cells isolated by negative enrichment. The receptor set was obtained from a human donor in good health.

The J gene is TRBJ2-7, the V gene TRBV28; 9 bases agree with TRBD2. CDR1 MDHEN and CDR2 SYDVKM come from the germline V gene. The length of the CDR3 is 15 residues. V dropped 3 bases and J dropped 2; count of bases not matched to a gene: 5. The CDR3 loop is CASSLGLAGTYEQYF. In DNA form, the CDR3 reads TGTGCCAGCAGTTTGGGGCTAGCGGGGACCTACGAGCAGTACTTC.

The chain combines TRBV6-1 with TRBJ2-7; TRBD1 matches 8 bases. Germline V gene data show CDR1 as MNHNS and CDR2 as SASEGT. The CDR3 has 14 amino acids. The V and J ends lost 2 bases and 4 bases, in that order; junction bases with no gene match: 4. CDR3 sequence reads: CASSEQGASYEQYF. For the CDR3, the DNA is TGTGCCAGCAGTGAACAGGGGGCGTCTTACGAGCAGTACTTC.

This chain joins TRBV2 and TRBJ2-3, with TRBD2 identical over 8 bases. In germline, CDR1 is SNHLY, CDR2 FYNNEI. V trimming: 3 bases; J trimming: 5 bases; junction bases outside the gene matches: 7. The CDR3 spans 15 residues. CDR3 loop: CASSESAGAGDTQYF. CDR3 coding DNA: TGTGCCAGCAGTGAGTCAGCGGGAGCCGGAGATACGCAGTATTTT.

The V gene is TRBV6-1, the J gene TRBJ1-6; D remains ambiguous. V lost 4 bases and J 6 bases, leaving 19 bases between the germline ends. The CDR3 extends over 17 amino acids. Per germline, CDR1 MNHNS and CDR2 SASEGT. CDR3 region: CASSGAQARSGNSPLHF. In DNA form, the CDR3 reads TGTGCCAGCAGTGGGGCCCAGGCGCGGAGCGGTAATTCACCCCTCCACTTT.

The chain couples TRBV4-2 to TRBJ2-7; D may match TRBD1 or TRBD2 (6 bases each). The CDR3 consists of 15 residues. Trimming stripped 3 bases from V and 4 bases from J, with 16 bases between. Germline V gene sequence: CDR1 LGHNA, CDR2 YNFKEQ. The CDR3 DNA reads TGTGCCAGCAGCCAGATTACAGGGACTGCGTACGAGCAGTACTTC. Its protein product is CASSQITGTAYEQYF.

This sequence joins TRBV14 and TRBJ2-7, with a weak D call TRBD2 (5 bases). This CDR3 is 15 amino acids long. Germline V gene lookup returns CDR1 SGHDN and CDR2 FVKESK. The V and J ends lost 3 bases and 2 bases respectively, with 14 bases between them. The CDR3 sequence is CASSHFEGRPYEQYF. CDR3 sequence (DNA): TGTGCCAGCAGCCACTTTGAGGGCAGGCCCTACGAGCAGTACTTC.

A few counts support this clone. The chain's CDR3 is CASSLAAGDNQPQHF. The DNA of the CDR3 is TGTGCCAGCAGCTTAGCAGCCGGGGATAATCAGCCCCAGCATTTT. The chain recombines TRBV7-9 with TRBJ1-5; D ambiguous. Germline CDR1 SEHNR, CDR2 FQNEAQ (reference sequence). The CDR3 spans 15 residues. The V gene lost 0 bases and the J gene lost 4 bases, with 10 bases spanning the gap. The whole variable domain, remainder taken from reference TRBV7-9 and TRBJ1-5, is DTGVSQNPRHKITKRGQNVTFRCDPISEHNRLYWYRQTLGQGPEFLTYFQNEAQLEKSRLLSDRFSAERPKGSFSTLEIQRTEQGDSAMYLCASSLAAGDNQPQHFGDGTRLSIL.

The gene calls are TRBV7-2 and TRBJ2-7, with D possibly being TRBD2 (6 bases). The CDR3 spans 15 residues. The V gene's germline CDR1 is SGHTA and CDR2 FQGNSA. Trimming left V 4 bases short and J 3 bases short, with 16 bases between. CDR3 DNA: TGTGCCAGCAGCTCCATTGAGGAGGGCCTCTACGAGCAGTACTTC. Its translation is CASSSIEEGLYEQYF.

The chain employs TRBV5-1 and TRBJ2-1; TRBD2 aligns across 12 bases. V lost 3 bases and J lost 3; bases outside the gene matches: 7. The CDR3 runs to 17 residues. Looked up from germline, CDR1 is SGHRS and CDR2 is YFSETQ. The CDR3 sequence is CASSSRLAGVGYNEQFF. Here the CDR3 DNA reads TGCGCCAGCAGCTCTCGACTAGCGGGAGTGGGCTACAATGAGCAGTTCTTC.

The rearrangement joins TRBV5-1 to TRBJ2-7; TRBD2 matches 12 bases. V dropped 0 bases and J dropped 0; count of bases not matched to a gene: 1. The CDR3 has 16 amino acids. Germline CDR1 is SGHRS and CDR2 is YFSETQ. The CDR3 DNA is TGCGCCAGCAGCTTGGGACTAGCGGGAGACTCCTACGAGCAGTACTTC. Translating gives CASSLGLAGDSYEQYF.

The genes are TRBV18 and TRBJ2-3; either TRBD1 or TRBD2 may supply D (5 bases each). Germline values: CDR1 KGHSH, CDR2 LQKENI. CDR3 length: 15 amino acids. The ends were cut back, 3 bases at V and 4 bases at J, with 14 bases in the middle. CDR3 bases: TGTGCCAGCTCACCTAATGAGGGGCGCGCAGATACGCAGTATTTT. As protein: CASSPNEGRADTQYF.

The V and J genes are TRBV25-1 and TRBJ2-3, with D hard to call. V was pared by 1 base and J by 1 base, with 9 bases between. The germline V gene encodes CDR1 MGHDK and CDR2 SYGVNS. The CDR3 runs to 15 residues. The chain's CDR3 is CASSESPLRTDTQYF. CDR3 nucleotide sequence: TGTGCCAGCAGTGAATCCCCCTTACGCACAGATACGCAGTATTTT. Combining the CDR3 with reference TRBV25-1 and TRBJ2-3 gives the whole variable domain EADIYQTPRYLVIGTGKKITLECSQTMGHDKMYWYQQDPGMELHLIHYSYGVNSTEKGDLSSESTVSRIRTEHFPLTLESARPSHTSQYLCASSESPLRTDTQYFGPGTRLTVL.

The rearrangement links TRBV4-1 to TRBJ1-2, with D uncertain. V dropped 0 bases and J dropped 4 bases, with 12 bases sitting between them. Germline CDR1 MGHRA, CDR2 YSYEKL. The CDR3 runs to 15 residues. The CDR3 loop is CASSQDRKETYGYTF. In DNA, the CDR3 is TGCGCCAGCAGCCAAGATCGGAAGGAAACCTATGGCTACACCTTC.

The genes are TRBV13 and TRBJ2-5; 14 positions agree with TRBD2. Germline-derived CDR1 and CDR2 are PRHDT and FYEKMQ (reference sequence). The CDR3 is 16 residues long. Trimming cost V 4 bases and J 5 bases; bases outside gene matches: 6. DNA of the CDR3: TGTGCCAGCAGCTGGGGGACTAGCGGGAGATCGGAGACCCAGTACTTC. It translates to CASSWGTSGRSETQYF.

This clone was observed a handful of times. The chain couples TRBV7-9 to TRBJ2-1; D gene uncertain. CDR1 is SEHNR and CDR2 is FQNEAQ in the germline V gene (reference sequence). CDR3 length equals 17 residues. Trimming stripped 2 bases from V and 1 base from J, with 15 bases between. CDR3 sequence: CASSLQLADGSYNEQFF. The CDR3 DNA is TGTGCCAGCAGCTTACAGTTGGCAGACGGATCCTACAATGAGCAGTTCTTC.

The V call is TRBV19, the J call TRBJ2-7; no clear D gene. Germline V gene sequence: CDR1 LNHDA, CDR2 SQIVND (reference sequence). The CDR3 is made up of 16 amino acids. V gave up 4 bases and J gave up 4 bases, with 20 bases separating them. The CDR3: CASSTPQAGPLYEQYF. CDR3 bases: TGTGCCAGTAGTACCCCCCAGGCCGGCCCCCTATACGAGCAGTACTTC.

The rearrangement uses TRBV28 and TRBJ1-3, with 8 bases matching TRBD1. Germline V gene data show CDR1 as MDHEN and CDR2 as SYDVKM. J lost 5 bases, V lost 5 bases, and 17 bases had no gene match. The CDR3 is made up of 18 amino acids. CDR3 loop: CASSPPRRQGSGRNTIYF. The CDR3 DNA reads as TGTGCCAGCAGTCCACCTCGCCGACAGGGGTCCGGGAGAAACACCATATATTTT.

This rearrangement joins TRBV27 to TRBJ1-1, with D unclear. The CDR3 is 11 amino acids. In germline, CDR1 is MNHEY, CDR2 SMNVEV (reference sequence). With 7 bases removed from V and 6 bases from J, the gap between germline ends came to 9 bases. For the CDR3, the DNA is TGTGCCAGCATCCTCCGGTCTGAAGCTTTCTTT. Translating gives CASILRSEAFF.

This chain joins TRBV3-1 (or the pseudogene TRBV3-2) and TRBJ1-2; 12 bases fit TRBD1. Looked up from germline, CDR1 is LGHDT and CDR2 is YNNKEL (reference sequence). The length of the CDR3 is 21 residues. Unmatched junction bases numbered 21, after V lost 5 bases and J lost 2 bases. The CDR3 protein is CASSRIRLPGDRGLRNYGYTF. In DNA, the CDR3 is TGTGCCAGCAGCAGAATACGACTACCCGGGGACAGGGGGCTAAGGAACTATGGCTACACCTTC.

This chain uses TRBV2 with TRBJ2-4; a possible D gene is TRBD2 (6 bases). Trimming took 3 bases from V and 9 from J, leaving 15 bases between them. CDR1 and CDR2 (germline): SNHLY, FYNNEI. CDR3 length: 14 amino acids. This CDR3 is CASSERVTRPIQYF. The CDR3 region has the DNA TGTGCCAGCAGTGAGAGGGTGACTAGGCCCATTCAGTACTTC.

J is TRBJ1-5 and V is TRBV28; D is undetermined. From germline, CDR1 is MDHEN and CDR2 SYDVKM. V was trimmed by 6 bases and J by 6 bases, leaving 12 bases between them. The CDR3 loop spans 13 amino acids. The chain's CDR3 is CASREGSGQPQHF. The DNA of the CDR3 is TGTGCCAGCAGGGAAGGTAGCGGTCAGCCCCAGCATTTT.

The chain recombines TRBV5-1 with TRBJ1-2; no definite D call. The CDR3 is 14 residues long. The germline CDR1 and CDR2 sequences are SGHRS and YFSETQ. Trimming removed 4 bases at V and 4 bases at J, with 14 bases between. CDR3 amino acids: CASSADPLGYGYTF. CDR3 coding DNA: TGCGCCAGCAGCGCCGACCCCTTGGGCTATGGCTACACCTTC. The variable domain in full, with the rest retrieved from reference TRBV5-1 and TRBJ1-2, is KAGVTQTPRYLIKTRGQQVTLSCSPISGHRSVSWYQQTPGQGLQFLFEYFSETQRNKGNFPGRFSGRQFSNSRSEMNVSTLELGDSALYLCASSADPLGYGYTFGSGTRLTVV.

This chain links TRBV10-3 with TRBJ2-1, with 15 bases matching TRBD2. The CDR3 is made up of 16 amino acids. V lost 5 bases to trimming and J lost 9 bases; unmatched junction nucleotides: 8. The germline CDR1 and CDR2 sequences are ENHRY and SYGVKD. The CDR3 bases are TGTGCCATCAGTCTTAACCCGGGACTAGCGGGAGGTGAGCAGTTCTTC. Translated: CAISLNPGLAGGEQFF.

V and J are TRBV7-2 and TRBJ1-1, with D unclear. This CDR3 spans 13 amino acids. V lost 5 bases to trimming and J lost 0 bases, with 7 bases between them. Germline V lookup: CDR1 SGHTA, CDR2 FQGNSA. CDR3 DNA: TGTGCCAGCAGCCTAGGCATGAACACTGAAGCTTTCTTT. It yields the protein CASSLGMNTEAFF. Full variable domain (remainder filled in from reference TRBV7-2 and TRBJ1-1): GAGVSQSPSNKVTEKGKDVELRCDPISGHTALYWYRQSLGQGLEFLIYFQGNSAPDKSGLPSDRFSAERTGGSVSTLTIQRTQQEDSAVYLCASSLGMNTEAFFGQGTRLTVV.

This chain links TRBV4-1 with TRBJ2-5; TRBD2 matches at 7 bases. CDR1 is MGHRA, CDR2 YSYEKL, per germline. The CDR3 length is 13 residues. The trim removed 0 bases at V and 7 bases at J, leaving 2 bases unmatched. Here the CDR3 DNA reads TGCGCCAGCAGCCAAGACAGGGAGGGGACCCAGTACTTC. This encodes CASSQDREGTQYF.

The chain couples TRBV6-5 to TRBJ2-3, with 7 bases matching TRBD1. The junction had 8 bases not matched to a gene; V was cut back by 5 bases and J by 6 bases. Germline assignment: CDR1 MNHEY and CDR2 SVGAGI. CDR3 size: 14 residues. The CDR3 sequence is CASSRQGTRDTQYF. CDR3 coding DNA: TGTGCCAGCAGTAGACAGGGAACAAGGGATACGCAGTATTTT.

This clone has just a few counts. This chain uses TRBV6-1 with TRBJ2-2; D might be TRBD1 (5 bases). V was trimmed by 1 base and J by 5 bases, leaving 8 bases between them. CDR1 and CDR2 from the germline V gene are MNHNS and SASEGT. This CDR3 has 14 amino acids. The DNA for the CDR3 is TGTGCCAGCAGTGAAGGTACAGGAACCGGGGAGCTGTTTTTT. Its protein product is CASSEGTGTGELFF.

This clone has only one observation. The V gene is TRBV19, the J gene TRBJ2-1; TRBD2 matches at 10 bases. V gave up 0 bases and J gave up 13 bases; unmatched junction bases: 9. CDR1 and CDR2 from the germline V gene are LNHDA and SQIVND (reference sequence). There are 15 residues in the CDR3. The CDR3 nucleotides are TGTGCCAGTAGTATAGATTTTACGACTAGCGGGCGCCAGTTCTTC. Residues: CASSIDFTTSGRQFF.

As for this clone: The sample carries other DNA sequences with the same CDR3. The DNA for the CDR3 is TGTGCCAGTTCCAGGAGAGGGAACACCGGGGAGCTGTTTTTT. Translating it yields CASSRRGNTGELFF. The chain couples TRBV19 to TRBJ2-2; no definite D call. V was clipped by 8 bases and J by 1 base, with 11 bases between them. CDR3 size: 14 residues. CDR1 LNHDA and CDR2 SQIVND come from the germline V gene (reference sequence).

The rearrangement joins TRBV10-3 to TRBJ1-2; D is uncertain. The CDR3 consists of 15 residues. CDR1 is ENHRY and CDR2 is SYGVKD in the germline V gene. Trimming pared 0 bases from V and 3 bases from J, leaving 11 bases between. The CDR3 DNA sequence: TGTGCCATCAGTGAGTCGATGGTCACCGACTATGGCTACACCTTC. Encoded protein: CAISESMVTDYGYTF.